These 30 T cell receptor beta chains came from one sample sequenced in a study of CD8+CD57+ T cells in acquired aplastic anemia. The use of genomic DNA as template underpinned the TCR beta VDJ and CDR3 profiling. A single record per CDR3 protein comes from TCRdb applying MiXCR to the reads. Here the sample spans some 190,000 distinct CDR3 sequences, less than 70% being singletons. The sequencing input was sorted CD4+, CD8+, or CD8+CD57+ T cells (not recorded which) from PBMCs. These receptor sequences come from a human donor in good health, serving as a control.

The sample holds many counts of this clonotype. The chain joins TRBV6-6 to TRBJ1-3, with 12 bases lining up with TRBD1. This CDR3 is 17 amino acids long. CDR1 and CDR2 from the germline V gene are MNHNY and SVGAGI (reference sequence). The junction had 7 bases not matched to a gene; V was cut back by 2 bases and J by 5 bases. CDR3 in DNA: TGTGCCAGCAGTTACCCGGGACAGGGGGCATCGAGAAACACCATATATTTT. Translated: CASSYPGQGASRNTIYF.

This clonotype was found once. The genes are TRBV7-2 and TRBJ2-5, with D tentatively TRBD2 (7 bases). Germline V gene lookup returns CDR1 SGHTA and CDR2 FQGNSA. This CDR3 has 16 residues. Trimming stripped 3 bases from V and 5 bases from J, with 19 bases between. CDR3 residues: CASSFTLWGGRETQYF. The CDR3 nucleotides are TGTGCCAGCAGCTTCACCCTTTGGGGGGGCCGTGAGACCCAGTACTTC.

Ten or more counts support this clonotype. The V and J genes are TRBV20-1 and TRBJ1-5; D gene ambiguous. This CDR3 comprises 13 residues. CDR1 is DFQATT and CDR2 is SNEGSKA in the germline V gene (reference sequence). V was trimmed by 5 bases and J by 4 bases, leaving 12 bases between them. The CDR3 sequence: CSAWQGPNQPQHF. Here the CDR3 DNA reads TGCAGTGCTTGGCAAGGGCCTAATCAGCCCCAGCATTTT.

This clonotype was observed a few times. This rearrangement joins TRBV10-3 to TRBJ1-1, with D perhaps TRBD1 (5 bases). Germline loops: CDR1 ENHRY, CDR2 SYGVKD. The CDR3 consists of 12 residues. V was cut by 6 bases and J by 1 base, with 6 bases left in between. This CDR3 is CAIRGTNTEAFF. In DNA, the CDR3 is TGTGCCATCAGGGGGACGAACACTGAAGCTTTCTTT.

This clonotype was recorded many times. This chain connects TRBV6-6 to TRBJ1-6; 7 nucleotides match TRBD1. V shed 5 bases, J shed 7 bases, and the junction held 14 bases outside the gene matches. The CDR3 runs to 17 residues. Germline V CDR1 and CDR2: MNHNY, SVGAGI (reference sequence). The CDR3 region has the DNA TGTGCCAGCAGTCAACGGACAGGCCTGCCGACCAATTCACCCCTCCACTTT. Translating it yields CASSQRTGLPTNSPLHF.

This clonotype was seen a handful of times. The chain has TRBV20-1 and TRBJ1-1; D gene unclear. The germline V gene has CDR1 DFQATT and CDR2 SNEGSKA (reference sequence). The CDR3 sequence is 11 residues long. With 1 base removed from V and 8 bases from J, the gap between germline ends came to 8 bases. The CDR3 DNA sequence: TGCAGTGCTAGAGGGGTTGGGGAAGCTTTCTTT. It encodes CSARGVGEAFF.

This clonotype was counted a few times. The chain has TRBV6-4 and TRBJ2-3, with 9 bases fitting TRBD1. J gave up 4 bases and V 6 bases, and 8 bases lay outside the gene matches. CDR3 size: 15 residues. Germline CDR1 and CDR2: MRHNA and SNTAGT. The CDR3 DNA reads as TGTGCCAGCAGCGTCGGGACAGGGAGACCAGATACGCAGTATTTT. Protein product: CASSVGTGRPDTQYF.

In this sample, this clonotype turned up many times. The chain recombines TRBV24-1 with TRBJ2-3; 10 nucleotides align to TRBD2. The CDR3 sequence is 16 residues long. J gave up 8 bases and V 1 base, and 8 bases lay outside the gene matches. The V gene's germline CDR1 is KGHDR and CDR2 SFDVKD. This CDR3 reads CATSDLASGGDGTQYF. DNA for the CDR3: TGTGCCACCAGTGATTTAGCTAGCGGGGGCGACGGTACGCAGTATTTT.

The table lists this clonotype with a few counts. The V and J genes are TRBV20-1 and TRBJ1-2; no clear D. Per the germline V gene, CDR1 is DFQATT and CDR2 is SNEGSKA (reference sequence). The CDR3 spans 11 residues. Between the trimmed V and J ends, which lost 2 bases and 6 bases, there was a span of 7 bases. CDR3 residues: CSARSGNGYTF. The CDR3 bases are TGCAGTGCTAGAAGCGGGAATGGCTACACCTTC.

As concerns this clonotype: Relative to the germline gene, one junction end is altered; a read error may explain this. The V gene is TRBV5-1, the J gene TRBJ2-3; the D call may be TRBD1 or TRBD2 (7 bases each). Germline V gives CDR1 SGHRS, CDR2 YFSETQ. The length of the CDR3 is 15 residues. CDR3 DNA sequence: TGCGCCAGCAGCTTGCAGGGGGAGGGCACTGATACGCAGTATTTT. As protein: CASSLQGEGTDTQYF.

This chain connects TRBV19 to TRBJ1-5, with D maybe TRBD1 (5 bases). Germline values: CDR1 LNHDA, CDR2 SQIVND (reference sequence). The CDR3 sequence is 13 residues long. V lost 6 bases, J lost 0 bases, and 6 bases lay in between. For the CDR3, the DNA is TGTGCCAGTAGGGGACTTAGCAATCAGCCCCAGCATTTT. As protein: CASRGLSNQPQHF.

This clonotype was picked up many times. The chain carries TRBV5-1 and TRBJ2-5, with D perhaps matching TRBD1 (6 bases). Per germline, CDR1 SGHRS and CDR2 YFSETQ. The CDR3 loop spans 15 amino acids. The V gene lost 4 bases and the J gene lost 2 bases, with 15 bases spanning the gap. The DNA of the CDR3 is TGCGCCAGCAGCCGCGAGGACAGCCCGCAAGAGACCCAGTACTTC. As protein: CASSREDSPQETQYF. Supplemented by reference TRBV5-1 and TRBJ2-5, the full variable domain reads KAGVTQTPRYLIKTRGQQVTLSCSPISGHRSVSWYQQTPGQGLQFLFEYFSETQRNKGNFPGRFSGRQFSNSRSEMNVSTLELGDSALYLCASSREDSPQETQYFGPGTRLLVL.

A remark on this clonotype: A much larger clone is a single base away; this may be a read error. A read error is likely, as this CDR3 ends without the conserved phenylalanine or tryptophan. The CDR3 nucleotides read TGTGCCAGCAGCCGACAGGGGGCAGCCTACGAGCAGTACTCC. Its translation: CASSRQGAAYEQYS. V gene TRBV10-2 combines with J gene TRBJ2-7; 10 bases line up with TRBD1. This CDR3 region has 14 residues. Per the germline V gene, CDR1 is WSHSY and CDR2 is SAAADI.

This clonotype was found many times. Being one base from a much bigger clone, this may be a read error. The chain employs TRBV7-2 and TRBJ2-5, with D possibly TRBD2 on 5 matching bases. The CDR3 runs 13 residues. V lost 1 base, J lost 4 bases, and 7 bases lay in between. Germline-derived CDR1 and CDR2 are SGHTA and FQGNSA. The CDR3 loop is CTSSLGGRETQYF. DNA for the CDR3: TGTACCAGCAGCTTAGGAGGGCGAGAGACCCAGTACTTC. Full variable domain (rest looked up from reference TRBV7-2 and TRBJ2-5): GAGVSQSPSNKVTEKGKDVELRCDPISGHTALYWYRQSLGQGLEFLIYFQGNSAPDKSGLPSDRFSAERTGGSVSTLTIQRTQQEDSAVYLCTSSLGGRETQYFGPGTRLLVL.

The CDR3 region has the DNA TGTGCCAGCAGCATACCGGGGACAGGGAAGTTCTTC. Translation: CASSIPGTGKFF. The V gene is TRBV7-9, the J gene TRBJ2-1, with TRBD1 matching 9 bases. This CDR3 comprises 12 residues. J was trimmed by 14 bases and V by 5 bases; bases with no gene match: 7. Germline CDR1 is SEHNR and CDR2 is FQNEAQ (reference sequence). The entire variable domain, with the rest obtained from reference TRBV7-9 and TRBJ2-1, is as follows: DTGVSQNPRHKITKRGQNVTFRCDPISEHNRLYWYRQTLGQGPEFLTYFQNEAQLEKSRLLSDRFSAERPKGSFSTLEIQRTEQGDSAMYLCASSIPGTGKFFGPGTRLTVL.

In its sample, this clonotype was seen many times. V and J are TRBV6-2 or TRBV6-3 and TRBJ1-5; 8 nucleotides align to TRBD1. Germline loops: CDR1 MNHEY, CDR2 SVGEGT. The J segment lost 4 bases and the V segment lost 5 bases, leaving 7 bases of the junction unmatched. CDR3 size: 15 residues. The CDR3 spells CASSAGTGGNQPQHF. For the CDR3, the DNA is TGTGCCAGCAGTGCTGGGACAGGTGGAAATCAGCCCCAGCATTTT.

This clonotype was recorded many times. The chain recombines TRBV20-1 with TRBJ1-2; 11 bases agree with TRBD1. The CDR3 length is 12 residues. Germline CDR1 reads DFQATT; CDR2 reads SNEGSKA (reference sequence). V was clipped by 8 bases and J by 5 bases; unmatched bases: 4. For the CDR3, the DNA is TGCAGTCTGGGACAGGGGGATTATGGCTACACCTTC. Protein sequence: CSLGQGDYGYTF.

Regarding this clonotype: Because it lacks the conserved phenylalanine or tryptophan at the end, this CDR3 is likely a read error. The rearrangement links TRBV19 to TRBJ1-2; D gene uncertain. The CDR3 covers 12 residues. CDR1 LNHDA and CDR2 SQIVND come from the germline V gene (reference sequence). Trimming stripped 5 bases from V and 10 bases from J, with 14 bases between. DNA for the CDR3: TGTGCCAGTAGTGTAGTTGGTAGGGTCTACACCCTC. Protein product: CASSVVGRVYTL.

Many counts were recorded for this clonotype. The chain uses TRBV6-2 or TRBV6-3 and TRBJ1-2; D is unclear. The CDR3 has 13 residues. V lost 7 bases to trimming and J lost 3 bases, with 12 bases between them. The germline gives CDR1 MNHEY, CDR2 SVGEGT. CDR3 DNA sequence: TGTGCCAGCAAGGACGAGTCCTACTATGGCTACACCTTC. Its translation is CASKDESYYGYTF.

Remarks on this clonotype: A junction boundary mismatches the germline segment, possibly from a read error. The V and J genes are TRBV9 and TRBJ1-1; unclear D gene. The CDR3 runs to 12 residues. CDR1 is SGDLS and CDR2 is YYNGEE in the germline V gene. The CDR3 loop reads CASREDREKALF. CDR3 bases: TGTGCCAGCAGGGAAGACCGGGAGAAAGCTCTCTTT.

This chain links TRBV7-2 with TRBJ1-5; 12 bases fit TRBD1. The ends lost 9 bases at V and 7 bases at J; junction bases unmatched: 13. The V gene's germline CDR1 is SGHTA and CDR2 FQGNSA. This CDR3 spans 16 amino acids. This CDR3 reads CASSIPGQGAKQPQHF. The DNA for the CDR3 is TGTGCCAGTAGTATTCCGGGACAGGGGGCTAAACAGCCCCAGCATTTT.

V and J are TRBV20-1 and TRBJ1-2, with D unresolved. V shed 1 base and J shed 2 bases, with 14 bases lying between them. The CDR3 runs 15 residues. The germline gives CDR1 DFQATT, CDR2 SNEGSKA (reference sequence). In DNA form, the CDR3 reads TGCAGTGCTAGAGCGCAGGACGGATGGAACTATGGCTACACCTTC. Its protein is CSARAQDGWNYGYTF.

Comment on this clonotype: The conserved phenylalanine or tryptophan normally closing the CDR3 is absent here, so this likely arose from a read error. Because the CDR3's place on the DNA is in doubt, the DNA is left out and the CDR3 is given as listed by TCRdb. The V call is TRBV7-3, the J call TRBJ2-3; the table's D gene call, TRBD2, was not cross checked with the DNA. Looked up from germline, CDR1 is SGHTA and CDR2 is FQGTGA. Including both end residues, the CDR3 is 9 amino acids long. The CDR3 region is CASSYPKEV.

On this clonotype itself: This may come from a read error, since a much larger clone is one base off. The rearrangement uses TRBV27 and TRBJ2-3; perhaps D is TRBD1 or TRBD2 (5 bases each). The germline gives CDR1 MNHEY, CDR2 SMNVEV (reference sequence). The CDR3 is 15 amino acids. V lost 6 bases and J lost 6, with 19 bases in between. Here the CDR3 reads CASRTRGRLLDTQYF. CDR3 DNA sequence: TGTGCCAGCAGAACGAGGGGCCGATTGTTGGATACGCAGTATTTT.

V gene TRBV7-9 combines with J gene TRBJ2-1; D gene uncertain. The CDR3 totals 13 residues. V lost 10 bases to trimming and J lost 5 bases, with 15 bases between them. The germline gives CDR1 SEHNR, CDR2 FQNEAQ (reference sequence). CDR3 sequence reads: CATSPDWNNEQFF. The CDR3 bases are TGTGCCACCAGTCCCGACTGGAACAATGAGCAGTTCTTC.

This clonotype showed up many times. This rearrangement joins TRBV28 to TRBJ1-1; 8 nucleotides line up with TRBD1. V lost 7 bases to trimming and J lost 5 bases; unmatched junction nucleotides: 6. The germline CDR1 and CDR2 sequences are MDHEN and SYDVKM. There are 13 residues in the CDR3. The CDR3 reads CASKDRAGTEAFF. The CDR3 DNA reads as TGTGCCAGCAAGGACAGGGCGGGGACTGAAGCTTTCTTT.

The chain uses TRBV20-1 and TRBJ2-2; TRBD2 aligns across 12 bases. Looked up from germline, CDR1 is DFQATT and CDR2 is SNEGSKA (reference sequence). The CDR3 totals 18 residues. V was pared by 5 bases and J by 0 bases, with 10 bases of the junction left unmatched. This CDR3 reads CSARSGTSGRTNTGELFF. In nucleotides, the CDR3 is TGCAGTGCTCGCTCCGGGACTAGCGGGCGCACGAACACCGGGGAGCTGTTTTTT.

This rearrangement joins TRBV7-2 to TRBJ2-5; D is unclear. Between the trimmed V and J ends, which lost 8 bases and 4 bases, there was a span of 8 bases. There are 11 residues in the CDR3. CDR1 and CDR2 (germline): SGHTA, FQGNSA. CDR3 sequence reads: CASGKAETQYF. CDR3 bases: TGTGCCAGCGGCAAGGCAGAGACCCAGTACTTC.

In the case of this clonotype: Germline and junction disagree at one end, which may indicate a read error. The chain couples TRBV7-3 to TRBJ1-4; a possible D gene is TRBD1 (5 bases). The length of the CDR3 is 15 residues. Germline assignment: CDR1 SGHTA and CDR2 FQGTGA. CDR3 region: CASSTQTATNERLFF. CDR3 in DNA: TGCGCCAGCAGCACGCAGACAGCAACTAATGAAAGACTGTTTTTT.

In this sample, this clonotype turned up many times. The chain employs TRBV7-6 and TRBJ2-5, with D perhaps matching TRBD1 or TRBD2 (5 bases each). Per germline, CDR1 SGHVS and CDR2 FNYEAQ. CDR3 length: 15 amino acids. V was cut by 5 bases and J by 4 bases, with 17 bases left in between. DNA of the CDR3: TGTGCCAGCAGCCGCAGAAGAGGGGCCTTAGAGACCCAGTACTTC. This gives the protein CASSRRRGALETQYF.